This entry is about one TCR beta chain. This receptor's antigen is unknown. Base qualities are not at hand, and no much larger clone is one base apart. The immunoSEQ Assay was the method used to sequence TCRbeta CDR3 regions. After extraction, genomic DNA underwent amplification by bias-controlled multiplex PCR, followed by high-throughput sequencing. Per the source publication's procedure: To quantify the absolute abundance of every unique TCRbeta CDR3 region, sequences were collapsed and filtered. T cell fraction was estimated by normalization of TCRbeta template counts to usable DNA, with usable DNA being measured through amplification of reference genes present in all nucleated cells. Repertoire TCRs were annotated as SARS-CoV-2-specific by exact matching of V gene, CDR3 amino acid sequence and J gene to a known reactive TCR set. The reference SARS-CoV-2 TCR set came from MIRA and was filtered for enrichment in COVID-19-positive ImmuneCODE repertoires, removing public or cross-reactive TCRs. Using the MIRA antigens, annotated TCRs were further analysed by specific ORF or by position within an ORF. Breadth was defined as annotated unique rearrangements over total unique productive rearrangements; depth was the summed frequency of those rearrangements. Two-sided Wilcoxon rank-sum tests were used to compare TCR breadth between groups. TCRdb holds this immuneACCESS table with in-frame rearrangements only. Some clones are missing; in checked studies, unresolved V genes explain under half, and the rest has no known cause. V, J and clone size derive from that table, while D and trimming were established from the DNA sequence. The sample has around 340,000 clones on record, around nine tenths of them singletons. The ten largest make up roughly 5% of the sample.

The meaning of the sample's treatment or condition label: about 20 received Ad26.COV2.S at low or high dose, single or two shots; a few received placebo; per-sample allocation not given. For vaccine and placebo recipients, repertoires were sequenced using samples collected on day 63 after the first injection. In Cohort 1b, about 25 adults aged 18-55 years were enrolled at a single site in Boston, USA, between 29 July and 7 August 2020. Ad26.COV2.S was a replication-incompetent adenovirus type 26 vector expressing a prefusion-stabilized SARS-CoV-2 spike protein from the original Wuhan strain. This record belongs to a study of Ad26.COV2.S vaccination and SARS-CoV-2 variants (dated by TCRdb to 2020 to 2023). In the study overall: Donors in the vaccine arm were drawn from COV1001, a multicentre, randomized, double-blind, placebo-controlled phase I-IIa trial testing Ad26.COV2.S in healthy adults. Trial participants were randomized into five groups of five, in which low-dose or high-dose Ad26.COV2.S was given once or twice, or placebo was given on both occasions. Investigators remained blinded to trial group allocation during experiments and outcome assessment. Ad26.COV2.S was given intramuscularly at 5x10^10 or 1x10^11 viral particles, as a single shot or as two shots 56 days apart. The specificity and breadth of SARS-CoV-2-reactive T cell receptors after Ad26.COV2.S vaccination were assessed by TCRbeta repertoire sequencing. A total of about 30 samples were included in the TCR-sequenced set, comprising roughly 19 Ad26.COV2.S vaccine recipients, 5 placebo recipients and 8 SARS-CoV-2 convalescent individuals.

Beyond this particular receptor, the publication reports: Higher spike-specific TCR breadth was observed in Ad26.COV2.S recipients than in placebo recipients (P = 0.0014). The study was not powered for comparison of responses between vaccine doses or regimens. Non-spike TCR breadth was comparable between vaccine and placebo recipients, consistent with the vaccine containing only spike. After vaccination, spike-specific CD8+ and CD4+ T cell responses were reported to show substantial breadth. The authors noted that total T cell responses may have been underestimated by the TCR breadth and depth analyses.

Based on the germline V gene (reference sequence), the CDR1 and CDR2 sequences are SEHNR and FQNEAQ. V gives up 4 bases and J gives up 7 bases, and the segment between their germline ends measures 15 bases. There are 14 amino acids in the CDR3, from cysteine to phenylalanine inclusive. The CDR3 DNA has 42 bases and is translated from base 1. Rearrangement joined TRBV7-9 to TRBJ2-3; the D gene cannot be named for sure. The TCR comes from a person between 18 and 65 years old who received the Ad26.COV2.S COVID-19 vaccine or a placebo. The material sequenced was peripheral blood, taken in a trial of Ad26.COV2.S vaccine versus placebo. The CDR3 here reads CASSSEWTIYTQYF. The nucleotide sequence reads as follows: TGTGCCAGCAGCTCAGAATGGACCATATATACGCAGTATTTT.